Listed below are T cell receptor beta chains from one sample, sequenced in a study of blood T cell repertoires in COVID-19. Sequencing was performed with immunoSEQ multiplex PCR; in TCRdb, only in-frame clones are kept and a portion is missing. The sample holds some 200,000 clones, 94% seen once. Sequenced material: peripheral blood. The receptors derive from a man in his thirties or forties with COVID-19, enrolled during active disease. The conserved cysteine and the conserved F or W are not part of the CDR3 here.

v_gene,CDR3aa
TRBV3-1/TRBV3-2,ASSQRSPGVNEQF
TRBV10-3,AISEPEDRAYGYT
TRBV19,ASSESGGAYYNEQF
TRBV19,ASIPQGVGQPQH
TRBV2,ASSLRQRPDTEAF
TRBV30,AWSTNMNTEAF
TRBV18,ASSQLDRVPDGYT
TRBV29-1,SVATGVHGYT
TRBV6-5,ASSYSSGANVLT
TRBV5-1,ASSLNSNTGELF
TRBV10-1,ASSESFWGQGNTGELF
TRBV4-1,ASSPSGRPLH
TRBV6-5,AAWTAMNTEAF
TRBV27,ASSFFSGGGPPDTQY
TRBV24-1,ATSSGGAYNEQF
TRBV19,ASSIAGNSYEQY
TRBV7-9,ASSFPGSNYGYT
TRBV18,ASSPLDRGNYGYT
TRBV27,ASSYPGGEQY
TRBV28,ASSTGQGARGYT
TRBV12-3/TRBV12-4,ASASRGSF
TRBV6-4,ASSDSKGADTEAF
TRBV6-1,ASSEWDWVSSPLH
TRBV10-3,AISPGTGAYNEQF
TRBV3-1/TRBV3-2,ASSHGGPNYGYT
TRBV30,AWSMGPETQY
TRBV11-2,ASSSTVHEQY
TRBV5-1,ASSTRTGNSYEQY
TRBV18,ASCQGENQPQH
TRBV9,ASSVDPTGDNEQF
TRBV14,ASSRETPANTGELF
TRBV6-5,ASSKHTNSGNTIY
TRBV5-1,ASSPSSGANVLT
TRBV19,ASRGQDRGTIY
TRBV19,ASKQVLGGSPLH
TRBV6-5,ASSYTYRGNQPQH
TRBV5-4,ASSRGQLPNQGTEAF
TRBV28,ASREGTGDGTIY
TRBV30,AWNWEMNTEAF
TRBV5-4,ASSSGVHGNTEAF
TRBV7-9,ASSLEVGPNYGYT
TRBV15,ATRTRQTDGEQY
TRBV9,ARSGLAGGPGADTQY
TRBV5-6,ASSLQGNRVIYT